This T cell receptor (beta chain) came from a study of blood T cell repertoires in COVID-19. Whole-study context: Samples came from the United States, Italy and Spain, spanning acute and convalescent COVID-19.

In the original analysis: Reference gene primers were amplified, and this amplification served to estimate nucleated cell counts. Method: immunoSEQ multiplex PCR; TCRdb's copy keeps in-frame clones and lacks some. V, J and clone size are those of that table, while D and trimming were read from the DNA. The sample lists 15,000 to 20,000 clones, 70% to 90% occurring once. Germline CDR1 is MGHDK and CDR2 is SYGVNS. V was trimmed by 2 bases and J by 4 bases, leaving 6 bases between them. This CDR3 spans 13 amino acids. Sequencing was done on a sample of peripheral blood. The TCR comes from a human donor in a cohort sampled during active COVID-19. V gene TRBV25-1 combines with J gene TRBJ1-5; no reliable D call. For the CDR3, the DNA is TGTGCCAGCAGTGAAGCGGGGAATCAGCCCCAGCATTTT. Protein product: CASSEAGNQPQHF.